In its sample, the clone carrying this TCR beta chain was seen a few times. Its antigen is unidentified. These patients, aged 18 to 65, had recently diagnosed hyperthyroidism lasting under 2 months. Every diagnosis used clinical symptoms, serum thyroxine and TRAb, thyroid ultrasound and orbital computed tomography. The sample belongs to a study of T cells in Graves' hyperthyroidism and ophthalmopathy. Whole-study results and caveats: Median prediction lead before ophthalmopathy onset was 6.5 months with the model.

There are 15 residues in the CDR3. Per germline, CDR1 SGHNT and CDR2 YYREEE (reference sequence). V lost 4 bases and J lost 6; bases outside the gene matches: 12. TCR beta CDR3 regions were amplified from RNA. The TCR CDR3 was amplified in a first-round RT-PCR using the HTBI primer set. TCRdb passed the multiplex PCR reads through MiXCR, listing each CDR3 protein once. The top ten hold roughly 7.7% of the sample, which has about 400,000 distinct CDR3 sequences, around 14% seen once. The sequencing input was blood. This receptor was obtained from a woman between 18 and 29 years old with Graves' hyperthyroidism. This chain joins TRBV5-4 and TRBJ1-2; 7 bases are a match to TRBD1. CDR3 region: CASSPGGQARDGYTF. The CDR3 DNA follows: TGTGCCAGCAGCCCTGGCGGACAGGCTCGGGATGGCTACACCTTC. Complete variable domain (other parts from reference TRBV5-4 and TRBJ1-2): ETGVTQSPTHLIKTRGQQVTLRCSSQSGHNTVSWYQQALGQGPQFIFQYYREEENGRGNFPPRFSGLQFPNYSSELNVNALELDDSALYLCASSPGGQARDGYTFGSGTRLTVV.